Sequencing of this TCR beta chain was carried out in a study of monozygotic twins with inflammatory bowel disease. Findings and limits, study-wide: IBD patients, compared with healthy twins, shared fewer clonotypes with others (especially with disease activity).

On this clonotype itself: Its specificity is not known.

This CDR3 contains 14 residues. Germline lookup yields CDR1 DFQATT and CDR2 SNEGSKA (reference sequence). From the 5' RACE reads, TCRdb lists one entry per CDR3 protein and no DNA. The table lists 200,000 to 250,000 distinct CDR3 sequences. Source material: blood. The chain carries TRBV20-1 and TRBJ2-7. The clonotype comes from a human donor with ulcerative colitis or Crohn's disease, or a healthy co-twin of an affected twin (not recorded which). This CDR3 reads CSATAGPSSYEQYF.